This passage covers 5 T cell receptor beta chains from one sample sequenced in a study of blood T cell repertoires in COVID-19. The method was immunoSEQ multiplex PCR; TCRdb's version includes in-frame clones alone and lacks a portion of them. The table shows a few hundred thousand clones, with about 91% occurring only once. Sequenced sample: peripheral blood. The receptors come from a woman aged 25 to 39 with COVID-19, enrolled during active disease.

This clone came up once. The DNA for the CDR3 is TGTGCCAGCAGTGGCCAGACTAGCGGGGGGGCTGGTGCAGATACGCAGTATTTT. It specifies CASSGQTSGGAGADTQYF. The rearrangement joins TRBV2 to TRBJ2-3, with TRBD2 identical over 14 bases. V lost 4 bases and J lost 4; bases outside the gene matches: 10. CDR1 and CDR2 (germline): SNHLY, FYNNEI. The CDR3 runs 18 residues.

The V and J genes are TRBV19 and TRBJ2-3; weak D call: TRBD1 (6 bases). Trimming shortened V by 3 bases and J by 0 bases, and 10 bases separated the two germline ends. The CDR3 consists of 15 residues. Germline V gene data show CDR1 as LNHDA and CDR2 as SQIVND (reference sequence). As DNA, the CDR3 is TGTGCCAGTAGTATCCGACAGGTTAGCACAGATACGCAGTATTTT. It yields the protein CASSIRQVSTDTQYF.

The chain combines TRBV6-5 with TRBJ1-1; D is possibly TRBD1 (6 bases). Germline CDR1 MNHEY, CDR2 SVGAGI. This CDR3 is 13 amino acids long. Trimming removed 5 bases at V and 4 bases at J, with 11 bases between. CDR3 residues: CASSPGTITEAFF. The CDR3 bases are TGTGCCAGCAGTCCCGGGACAATCACTGAAGCTTTCTTT.

This chain joins TRBV2 and TRBJ1-2; 10 bases are a match to TRBD1. The CDR3 runs 16 residues. The junction had 7 bases not matched to a gene; V was cut back by 4 bases and J by 2 bases. Germline loops: CDR1 SNHLY, CDR2 FYNNEI. CDR3 bases: TGTGCCAGCAGTGCCCTCCCGGGACAGGGGAACTATGGCTACACCTTC. Translated, it gives CASSALPGQGNYGYTF.

The chain is built from TRBV12-3 or TRBV12-4 and TRBJ2-7; weak D call: TRBD2 (7 bases). Between the trimmed V and J ends, which lost 3 bases and 6 bases, there was a span of 9 bases. The CDR3 covers 12 residues. The CDR3 protein is CASSLGGGEQYF. The CDR3 DNA reads TGTGCCAGCAGTTTGGGAGGGGGCGAGCAGTACTTC.